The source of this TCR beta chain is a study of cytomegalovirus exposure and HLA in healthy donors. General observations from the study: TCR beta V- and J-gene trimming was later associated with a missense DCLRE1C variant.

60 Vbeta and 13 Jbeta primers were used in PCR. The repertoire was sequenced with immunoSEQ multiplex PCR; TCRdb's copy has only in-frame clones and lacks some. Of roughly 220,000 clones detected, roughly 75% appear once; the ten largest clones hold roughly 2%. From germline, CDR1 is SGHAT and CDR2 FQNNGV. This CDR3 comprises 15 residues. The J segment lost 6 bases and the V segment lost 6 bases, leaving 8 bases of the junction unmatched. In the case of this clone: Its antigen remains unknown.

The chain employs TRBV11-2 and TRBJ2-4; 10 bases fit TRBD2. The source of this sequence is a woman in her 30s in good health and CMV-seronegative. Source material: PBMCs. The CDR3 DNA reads TGTGCCAGCAGATCTGTTAGGACTAGCGGAAACATTCAGTACTTC. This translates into CASRSVRTSGNIQYF. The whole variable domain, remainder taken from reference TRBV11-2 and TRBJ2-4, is EAGVAQSPRYKIIEKRQSVAFWCNPISGHATLYWYQQILGQGPKLLIQFQNNGVVDDSQLPKDRFSAERLKGVDSTLKIQPAKLEDSAVYLCASRSVRTSGNIQYFGAGTRLSVL.